The next 6 T cell receptor beta chains were all read from a single sample in a study of regulatory T cells in long-lasting Graves disease. Library construction for TCR beta used iRepertoire HTBI primers and Arm-PCR of CDR3 regions. Using its own MiXCR run on the multiplex PCR reads, TCRdb lists one record per CDR3 protein. Here the sample spans fewer than 350,000 distinct CDR3 sequences, 18% being singletons. Time point denoted: newly diagnosed GD, antithyroid drugs for less than 3 months. Generation of the TCR library employed RNA extracted from PBMCs. Specimen: peripheral blood mononuclear cells (PBMCs), collected at new diagnosis, from a patient treated with antithyroid drugs. The receptor set was obtained from a female donor with Graves disease.

In its sample, this clonotype was seen many times. The CDR3 loop reads CASSPGLATGQFF. As DNA, the CDR3 is TGTGCCAGCAGCCCCGGACTAGCGACGGGCCAGTTCTTC. This chain uses TRBV12-3 or TRBV12-4 with TRBJ2-1; 9 nucleotides line up with TRBD2. The ends lost 6 bases at V and 13 bases at J; junction bases unmatched: 10. This CDR3 region has 13 residues.

This chain links TRBV20-1 with TRBJ2-3, with 9 bases that match TRBD2. The CDR3 runs 16 residues. V shed 5 bases, J shed 4 bases, and the junction held 13 bases outside the gene matches. Germline values: CDR1 DFQATT, CDR2 SNEGSKA (reference sequence). In DNA form, the CDR3 reads TGCAGTGCTTCTGACTCGACTAGCGGAAAAGCAGATACGCAGTATTTT. It encodes CSASDSTSGKADTQYF.

This clonotype was detected ten times or more. The V gene is TRBV28, the J gene TRBJ2-4; TRBD2 matches 9 bases. The V segment lost 8 bases and the J segment 8 bases; nucleotides outside the gene matches: 10. Germline V gives CDR1 MDHEN, CDR2 SYDVKM. CDR3 size: 14 residues. CDR3: CASAGGDRGDIQYF. As DNA, the CDR3 is TGTGCCAGCGCGGGGGGGGACAGAGGCGACATTCAGTACTTC.

This sequence joins TRBV28 and TRBJ2-3, with 8 bases matching TRBD1. This CDR3 spans 14 amino acids. The V segment lost 7 bases and the J segment 4 bases; nucleotides outside the gene matches: 7. In germline, CDR1 is MDHEN, CDR2 SYDVKM. CDR3 coding DNA: TGTGCCAGCAAATCGCAGGGGGCCGCAGATACGCAGTATTTT. As protein: CASKSQGAADTQYF.

This clonotype has ten or more counts. CDR3 nucleotides: TGTGCCAGCAGTTTAGCAGAATCGGGAGGATTCTACGAGCAGTACTTC. Amino acid sequence: CASSLAESGGFYEQYF. The V and J genes are TRBV12-3 or TRBV12-4 and TRBJ2-7; 7 nucleotides align to TRBD2. The CDR3 totals 16 residues. The V gene end was trimmed by 0 bases and the J gene end by 3 bases; junction bases not matched to a gene: 8.

In this sample, this clonotype turned up a few times. The chain links TRBV20-1 to TRBJ2-3; the D is unclear. The CDR3 sequence is 14 residues long. From germline, CDR1 is DFQATT and CDR2 SNEGSKA (reference sequence). With 4 bases removed from V and 1 base from J, the gap between germline ends came to 12 bases. CDR3 sequence (DNA): TGCAGTGCTACCATAAGGCAGGGCACAGATACGCAGTATTTT. It translates to CSATIRQGTDTQYF.